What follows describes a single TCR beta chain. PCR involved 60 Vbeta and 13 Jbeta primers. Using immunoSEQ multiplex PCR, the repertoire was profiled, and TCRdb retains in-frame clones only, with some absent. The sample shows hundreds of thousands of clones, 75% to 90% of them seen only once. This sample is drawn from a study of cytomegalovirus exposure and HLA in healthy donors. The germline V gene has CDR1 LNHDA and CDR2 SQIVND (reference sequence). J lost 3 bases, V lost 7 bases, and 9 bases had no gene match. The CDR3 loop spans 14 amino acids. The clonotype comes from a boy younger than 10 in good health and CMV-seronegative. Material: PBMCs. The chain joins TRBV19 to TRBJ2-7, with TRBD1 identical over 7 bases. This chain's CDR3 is CASTRTGDDYEQYF. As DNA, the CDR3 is TGTGCCAGTACGCGAACAGGGGATGACTACGAGCAGTACTTC. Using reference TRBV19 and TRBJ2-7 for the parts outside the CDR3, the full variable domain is DGGITQSPKYLFRKEGQNVTLSCEQNLNHDAMYWYRQDPGQGLRLIYYSQIVNDFQKGDIAEGYSVSREKKESFPLTVTSAQKNPTAFYLCASTRTGDDYEQYFGPGTRLTVT.